The following is a T cell receptor (beta chain) sequence with its context. During active infection, Seattle patients enrolled and were then monitored through disease. The data stem from a study of blood T cell repertoires in COVID-19. Background on the study: The United States, Italy and Spain were the sources of the acute and convalescent COVID-19 samples. The analysed material was cDNA or gDNA that came from T cells, B-cell-depleted T cells, or PBMCs.

Original data processing: For nucleated cells, counts were estimated from reference gene primer amplification. TCRdb keeps only in-frame clones here, not all; method: immunoSEQ multiplex PCR. The V and J calls and the clone size are those of that table, but D and trimming were determined from the DNA. Of approximately 350,000 clones in the sample, around 87% were seen once. The CDR3 spans 15 residues. V gave up 0 bases and J gave up 0 bases, with 9 bases separating them. The germline V gene encodes CDR1 SQVTM and CDR2 ANQGSEA. Sequencing was performed on peripheral blood. The origin of this receptor is a woman aged 50 to 65 with COVID-19, enrolled during active disease. The J gene is TRBJ2-1, the V gene TRBV29-1; D is perhaps TRBD2 (5 bases). CDR3 bases: TGCAGCGTTGAAGATCAGCGGACCTCCTACAATGAGCAGTTCTTC. It translates to CSVEDQRTSYNEQFF.